Presented here are 18 T cell receptor beta chains from one specimen sequenced in a study of response to subunit inactivated influenza vaccine. One entry per CDR3 protein results from TCRdb running MiXCR on the RT-PCR reads. The repertoire has about half a million distinct CDR3 sequences, around 25% of them found once; the top ten carry 1.5% to 2%. Source: CD4+ T cells sorted from PBMCs, taken 5 days after vaccination. All receptors come from a man aged 50 to 59 who received an inactivated influenza vaccine.

This chain connects TRBV20-1 to TRBJ2-7, with D tentatively TRBD1 (7 bases). Germline V gene lookup returns CDR1 DFQATT and CDR2 SNEGSKA (reference sequence). The CDR3 covers 14 residues. V lost 5 bases and J 7 bases, leaving 21 bases between the germline ends. CDR3 sequence reads: CSAPGQGGRREQYF. DNA for the CDR3: TGCAGTGCTCCCGGTCAGGGGGGCAGGAGAGAGCAGTACTTC.

This clonotype was seen more than once but under ten times. V and J are TRBV6-2 or TRBV6-3 and TRBJ2-5; D gene ambiguous. Germline V gene lookup returns CDR1 MNHEY and CDR2 SVGEGT. The CDR3 has 13 amino acids. Trimming cost V 2 bases and J 2 bases, with 6 bases left between them. The CDR3, as DNA: TGTGCCAGCAGTTACGGGAAGCAAGAGACCCAGTACTTC. It encodes CASSYGKQETQYF.

In its sample, this clonotype was seen a few times. The V call is TRBV29-1, the J call TRBJ2-5, with TRBD1 matching over 9 bases. The germline gives CDR1 SQVTM, CDR2 ANQGSEA. The CDR3 runs to 13 residues. V dropped 5 bases and J dropped 5; count of bases not matched to a gene: 6. CDR3 in amino acids: CSVRTGAGETQYF. The CDR3 nucleotides are TGCAGCGTTAGGACAGGGGCGGGCGAGACCCAGTACTTC.

The chain couples TRBV5-1 to TRBJ2-5; D is uncertain. Germline V gene sequence: CDR1 SGHRS, CDR2 YFSETQ. Trimming removed 3 bases at V and 2 bases at J, with 23 bases between. CDR3 length: 18 amino acids. The CDR3 bases are TGCGCCAGCAGCTCTGCTGTTTTTGGACCGATACTTCAAGAGACCCAGTACTTC. It is translated as CASSSAVFGPILQETQYF.

Here the CDR3 reads CASSLATGTSNQPQHF. DNA for the CDR3: TGTGCCAGCAGCTTAGCCACAGGGACTAGCAATCAGCCCCAGCATTTT. The rearrangement uses TRBV7-2 and TRBJ1-5, with D perhaps TRBD1 (6 bases). Germline V CDR1 and CDR2: SGHTA, FQGNSA. V lost 0 bases to trimming and J lost 0 bases, with 9 bases between them. This CDR3 is built from 16 residues.

V and J are TRBV21-1 and TRBJ2-7; TRBD2 is the table's D call, not checked against the DNA. TRBV21-1 has pseudogene status. The CDR3 is 18 amino acids. DNA of the CDR3: TGTGCCAGCAGCAAAGGGTTTTGGGGACTAGCGGTCTCCTACAAGCAGTACTTC. Its protein product is CASSKGFWGLAVSYKQYF.

This chain uses TRBV6-1 with TRBJ2-7, with TRBD2 as a possible D gene (5 bases). CDR1 MNHNS and CDR2 SASEGT come from the germline V gene. The CDR3 totals 14 residues. With 7 bases removed from V and 3 bases from J, the gap between germline ends came to 16 bases. The CDR3 region has the DNA TGTGCCAGCACCATCGGCGGGCTACTCTACGAGCAGTACTTC. Its translation: CASTIGGLLYEQYF.

As regards this clonotype: A much larger clone lies one base from this, so it may be a read error. The chain uses TRBV20-1 and TRBJ2-1; 8 nucleotides agree with TRBD2. From germline, CDR1 is DFQATT and CDR2 SNEGSKA (reference sequence). This CDR3 is 14 amino acids long. The CDR3 region has the DNA TGCAGTGCTACCGGGACTAGTTCCTACACTGAGCAGTTCTTC. Translated, it gives CSATGTSSYTEQFF.

This clonotype was counted a few times. This rearrangement joins TRBV6-2 or TRBV6-3 to TRBJ2-1; 7 bases match TRBD1. Trimming removed 8 bases from V and 6 bases from J; junction bases left unmatched: 25. CDR3 length: 19 residues. Germline V gives CDR1 MNHEY, CDR2 SVGEGT. CDR3 protein: CASGQGQTNTRGMVNEQFF. The DNA for the CDR3 is TGTGCCAGCGGCCAGGGACAGACAAATACTAGGGGGATGGTCAATGAGCAGTTCTTC.

This clonotype was seen only a few times. This sequence joins TRBV12-3 or TRBV12-4 and TRBJ2-3, with D unclear. The V and J ends lost 10 bases and 0 bases respectively, with 11 bases between them. The CDR3 spans 13 residues. CDR3 DNA: TGTGCCACCCGTCCCTCTAGCACAGATACGCAGTATTTT. Translation gives CATRPSSTDTQYF.

V gene TRBV11-2 combines with J gene TRBJ2-7, with TRBD2 as a possible D gene (5 bases). Germline V gene sequence: CDR1 SGHAT, CDR2 FQNNGV. The CDR3 is 15 residues long. V lost 3 bases and J 6 bases, leaving 18 bases between the germline ends. The CDR3 sequence: CASSLSEGRRSEQYF. The CDR3 coding sequence is TGTGCCAGCAGCTTGTCCGAGGGCCGCCGATCCGAGCAGTACTTC. The variable domain in full, with the rest retrieved from reference TRBV11-2 and TRBJ2-7, is EAGVAQSPRYKIIEKRQSVAFWCNPISGHATLYWYQQILGQGPKLLIQFQNNGVVDDSQLPKDRFSAERLKGVDSTLKIQPAKLEDSAVYLCASSLSEGRRSEQYFGPGTRLTVT.

This clonotype came up many times. V usage is TRBV20-1 and J usage is TRBJ1-1; D is possibly TRBD1 (5 bases). This CDR3 spans 14 amino acids. V was clipped by 1 base and J by 1 base, with 10 bases between them. Germline assignment: CDR1 DFQATT and CDR2 SNEGSKA (reference sequence). The CDR3 region has the DNA TGCAGTGCTAGAGTCGGGACCGCGAACACTGAAGCTTTCTTT. Encoded protein: CSARVGTANTEAFF.

This clonotype was counted between two and nine times. This chain connects TRBV7-2 to TRBJ2-5, with 11 bases matching TRBD1. The CDR3 has 15 residues. V lost 5 bases, J lost 5 bases, and 7 bases stayed unmatched. Germline CDR1 and CDR2: SGHTA and FQGNSA. Here the CDR3 DNA reads TGTGCCAGCAGCCAGGACAGGGGGCGCGCTGAGACCCAGTACTTC. It is translated as CASSQDRGRAETQYF.

The CDR3, as DNA: TGCAGTGCTTCGACTAGCGGGGGGGTCCAAAGCTCCTACAATGAGCAGTTCTTC. This translates into CSASTSGGVQSSYNEQFF. The V gene is TRBV20-1, the J gene TRBJ2-1; 14 nucleotides align to TRBD2. The CDR3 is made up of 18 amino acids. In germline, CDR1 is DFQATT, CDR2 SNEGSKA (reference sequence). The junction had 9 bases not matched to a gene; V was cut back by 5 bases and J by 0 bases.

This clonotype was found a few times. The J gene is TRBJ2-4, the V gene TRBV29-1; possible D gene TRBD2, 6 bases. The CDR3 covers 13 residues. Germline-derived CDR1 and CDR2 are SQVTM and ANQGSEA. V gave up 6 bases and J gave up 7 bases, with 16 bases separating them. The CDR3 sequence: CSVRSPRENIQYF. The CDR3 DNA reads as TGCAGCGTCCGGTCCCCCCGGGAGAACATTCAGTACTTC. The variable domain in full, completed from reference TRBV29-1 and TRBJ2-4, reads SAVISQKPSRDICQRGTSLTIQCQVDSQVTMMFWYRQQPGQSLTLIATANQGSEATYESGFVIDKFPISRPNLTFSTLTVSNMSPEDSSIYLCSVRSPRENIQYFGAGTRLSVL.

The chain uses TRBV7-9 and TRBJ1-1; maybe TRBD1 (5 bases). With 5 bases removed from V and 0 bases from J, the gap between germline ends came to 13 bases. The germline gives CDR1 SEHNR, CDR2 FQNEAQ (reference sequence). This CDR3 region has 15 residues. CDR3 sequence: CASSPQGGLNTEAFF. CDR3 nucleotides: TGTGCCAGCAGCCCCCAGGGTGGGCTGAACACTGAAGCTTTCTTT. Full variable domain (rest looked up from reference TRBV7-9 and TRBJ1-1): DTGVSQNPRHKITKRGQNVTFRCDPISEHNRLYWYRQTLGQGPEFLTYFQNEAQLEKSRLLSDRFSAERPKGSFSTLEIQRTEQGDSAMYLCASSPQGGLNTEAFFGQGTRLTVV.

The rearrangement joins TRBV4-2 to TRBJ2-1, with 7 bases identical to TRBD1. J lost 0 bases, V lost 4 bases, and 3 bases had no gene match. This CDR3 is 15 amino acids long. Germline V gives CDR1 LGHNA, CDR2 YNFKEQ. In DNA, the CDR3 is TGTGCCAGCAGCCCTCGGGACAGCTCCTACAATGAGCAGTTCTTC. It translates to CASSPRDSSYNEQFF.

The gene calls are TRBV12-3 or TRBV12-4 and TRBJ2-1, with D possibly being TRBD1 (5 bases). With 3 bases removed from V and 10 bases from J, the gap between germline ends came to 13 bases. The CDR3 spans 13 residues. This chain's CDR3 is CASSLGRETEQFF. DNA of the CDR3: TGTGCCAGCAGTTTGGGCAGGGAAACCGAGCAGTTCTTC.